The 9 T cell receptor beta chains in this list originate from one sample, sequenced in a study of Ad26.COV2.S vaccination and SARS-CoV-2 variants. Treatment given: some 20 received Ad26.COV2.S at low or high dose, single or two shots; about 5 received placebo; per-sample allocation not given. The investigators took samples on day 63 after the first vaccine or placebo injection. This table comes from immunoSEQ multiplex PCR, and its TCRdb copy is limited to in-frame clones, with some not included. The sample carries more than 300,000 clones, around four fifths recorded once. Material: peripheral blood, obtained in a trial of Ad26.COV2.S vaccine versus placebo. The source of these receptors is a person between 18 and 65 years old who received the Ad26.COV2.S COVID-19 vaccine or a placebo.

CDR3 nucleotide sequence: TGTGCCAGCAGCTTAGAGAACACAGATACGCAGTATTTT. This encodes CASSLENTDTQYF. The rearrangement joins TRBV7-2 to TRBJ2-3; D is unresolved. V was trimmed by 1 base and J by 2 bases, leaving 4 bases between them. The CDR3 has 13 amino acids. Germline values: CDR1 SGHTA, CDR2 FQGNSA.

This clone was counted once. This rearrangement joins TRBV6-1 to TRBJ2-2, with D possibly TRBD1 on 6 matching bases. The CDR3 spans 15 residues. The germline V and J ends were trimmed by 3 bases and 4 bases, with 12 bases remaining between them. CDR1 and CDR2 from the germline V gene are MNHNS and SASEGT. CDR3 loop: CASSDSGTTTGELFF. Written as DNA, the CDR3 is TGTGCCAGCAGTGATTCCGGGACAACCACCGGGGAGCTGTTTTTT.

This clone was observed a handful of times. This chain connects TRBV6-1 to TRBJ2-3; TRBD1 might be the D (6 bases). Trimming left V 3 bases short and J 1 base short, with 14 bases between. Germline V gene sequence: CDR1 MNHNS, CDR2 SASEGT. The CDR3 runs 16 residues. The CDR3 nucleotides are TGTGCCAGCAGTGACCCCGGGACACGCCGCACAGATACGCAGTATTTT. This sequence encodes CASSDPGTRRTDTQYF.

This chain connects TRBV7-2 to TRBJ2-7; TRBD2 aligns across 9 bases. The CDR3 has 18 residues. Unmatched junction bases numbered 14, after V lost 1 base and J lost 4 bases. Per the germline V gene, CDR1 is SGHTA and CDR2 is FQGNSA. CDR3 nucleotides: TGTGCCAGCAGCTTAGTTACGATTAGCGGGGGCCGCTTATACGAGCAGTACTTC. Translated, it gives CASSLVTISGGRLYEQYF.

This chain uses TRBV6-5 with TRBJ2-5, with D possibly TRBD1 on 6 matching bases. The CDR3 is 16 amino acids. Germline V gives CDR1 MNHEY, CDR2 SVGAGI. V was trimmed by 0 bases and J by 4 bases, leaving 15 bases between them. CDR3 protein: CASSYSSGSRGETQYF. The CDR3 region has the DNA TGTGCCAGCAGTTACTCGTCAGGATCCAGGGGAGAGACCCAGTACTTC.

The chain is built from TRBV27 and TRBJ1-1; no clear D gene. CDR3 length equals 14 residues. Germline assignment: CDR1 MNHEY and CDR2 SMNVEV (reference sequence). The germline V and J ends were trimmed by 2 bases and 1 base, with 8 bases remaining between them. The CDR3 DNA is TGTGCCAGCAGTTTACTGGGAGGGAACACTGAAGCTTTCTTT. Protein product: CASSLLGGNTEAFF.

This clone occurred a few times. The chain is built from TRBV19 and TRBJ2-1; 8 bases line up with TRBD2. The CDR3 length is 15 residues. V trimming: 2 bases; J trimming: 7 bases; junction bases outside the gene matches: 7. Germline V gene sequence: CDR1 LNHDA, CDR2 SQIVND (reference sequence). CDR3 sequence (DNA): TGTGCCAGTAGTATAAACGGGGGGGGAAGTAATGAGCAGTTCTTC. Translating gives CASSINGGGSNEQFF.

The gene calls are TRBV14 and TRBJ1-2; TRBD1 agrees at 9 bases. J lost 4 bases, V lost 0 bases, and 24 bases had no gene match. Germline V gene data show CDR1 as SGHDN and CDR2 as FVKESK. CDR3 length equals 22 residues. CDR3 in DNA: TGTGCCAGCAGCCAAGAGGGGATCGTGGGGACAGGGACGACATTCTCTCTCTATGGCTACACCTTC. It translates to CASSQEGIVGTGTTFSLYGYTF.

This chain connects TRBV7-9 to TRBJ2-5; D gene uncertain. From germline, CDR1 is SEHNR and CDR2 FQNEAQ (reference sequence). CDR3 length: 13 amino acids. Trimming pared 1 base from V and 2 bases from J, leaving 5 bases between. This CDR3 reads CASSLEEQETQYF. The CDR3 DNA follows: TGTGCCAGCAGCTTAGAGGAGCAAGAGACCCAGTACTTC.